This TCR beta chain was captured in a study of T cells in Graves' hyperthyroidism and ophthalmopathy. Findings of the study overall: Most clonotypes expanded in the thyroid (above 0.001) were also present in blood.

The PBMCs had their origin in 7.5 to 10 ml of fresh peripheral blood. The CDR3 covers 14 residues. V lost 6 bases and J 7 bases, leaving 18 bases between the germline ends. Germline V CDR1 and CDR2: MNHNS, SASEGT. TCR beta CDR3 regions were amplified from RNA transcripts. The TCR CDR3 was amplified in a first-round RT-PCR using the HTBI primer set. TCRdb analysed the multiplex PCR reads with MiXCR anew, one entry per CDR3 protein. The sample consists of a few hundred thousand distinct CDR3 sequences, 18% of them appearing once. This clonotype was observed at least ten times. The antigen is not known. The sequence derives from a woman between 45 and 60 years old with Graves' hyperthyroidism. The sequenced sample was blood. The genes are TRBV6-1 and TRBJ1-1; the D gene is possibly TRBD1 (6 bases). This CDR3 is CASREQGLAYEAFF. Written as DNA, the CDR3 is TGTGCCAGCAGGGAACAGGGCCTGGCGTATGAAGCTTTCTTT.